This T cell receptor (beta chain) originates from a study of blood T cell repertoires in COVID-19. The germline CDR1 and CDR2 sequences are SGHVS and FQNEAQ. The CDR3 loop spans 13 amino acids. Germline trimming cut 2 bases from V and 8 bases from J; bases unmatched to any gene: 2. Only in-frame clones appear in the TCRdb table, and some are missing; sequencing was by immunoSEQ multiplex PCR. The top ten hold roughly an eighth of the sample, which has tens of thousands of clones, roughly 88% seen once. Sequenced material: peripheral blood. The chain employs TRBV7-8 and TRBJ2-4, with 8 nucleotides matching TRBD1. This receptor was identified in a human donor in a cohort sampled during active COVID-19. The CDR3 DNA reads as TGTGCCAGCAGCTTACGGACAGGGTACATTCAGTACTTC. Amino acid sequence: CASSLRTGYIQYF.